Listed below are T cell receptor beta chains from one sample, sequenced in a study of blood T cell repertoires in COVID-19. Using immunoSEQ multiplex PCR, the repertoire was profiled, and TCRdb retains in-frame clones only, with some absent. The table records approximately 70,000 clones, 70% to 90% of them present only once. Material: peripheral blood. Source of these receptors: a woman aged 50 to 60 with COVID-19, enrolled during active disease. Each CDR3 is given with its conserved first and last residue.

v_gene	j_gene	CDR3aa
TRBV27	TRBJ2-1	CASSFLDYINNEQFF
TRBV4-1	TRBJ2-7	CAKRHRVRHEQYF
TRBV10-3	TRBJ1-3	CAISEGQGLSGNTIYF
TRBV5-4	TRBJ1-6	CASSGTGGGYSPLHF
TRBV6-5	TRBJ1-1	CASSRSGYTEAFF
TRBV4-1	TRBJ1-1	CASSPGTGGGNTEAFF
TRBV6-5	TRBJ2-3	CASSYTAGGSTDTQYF
TRBV7-9	TRBJ2-5	CASRPRGGETQYF
TRBV6-5	TRBJ1-2	CASSGTVDGYTF
TRBV30	TRBJ1-6	CAWSPRGTGNSPLHF
TRBV29-1	TRBJ2-5	CSAGTGIETQYF
TRBV5-5	TRBJ1-3	CASSSKDRGERDSGNTIYF
TRBV28	TRBJ2-7	CATGDHSRYEQYF
TRBV19	TRBJ2-2	CASRLPGVGGELFF
TRBV28	TRBJ1-2	CASSLPRAYGYTF
TRBV7-9	TRBJ2-1	CASSPTLPRTSGRPNEQFF
TRBV5-1	TRBJ2-7	CASSLTGDPAYEQYF
TRBV7-3	TRBJ2-1	CASSLGQGNEQFF
TRBV5-1	TRBJ2-2	CASSSGLAGRTGELFF
TRBV7-9	TRBJ2-4	CASSITGKNIQYF
TRBV29-1	TRBJ2-7	CSIMRTGSAYEQYF
TRBV6-5	TRBJ2-7	CASSRGGVEGEQYF
TRBV6-6	TRBJ1-5	CASSQGLRLPQHF
TRBV7-2	TRBJ1-3	CASCPSPSQGVGIYF
TRBV7-2	TRBJ1-5	CASSLGGGTLPQHF
TRBV6-5	TRBJ2-1	CASSSPSSGSNEQFF
TRBV30	TRBJ2-2	CAWSVLGQGGTGELFF
TRBV5-1	TRBJ2-1	CASSAIRGYNEQFF
TRBV9	TRBJ2-2	CASSALATSTGELFF
TRBV9	TRBJ2-2	CASSVVPGANTGELFF
TRBV5-1	TRBJ1-4	CASSLGQFNEKLFF
TRBV14	TRBJ2-2	CASSLNRGPGELFF
TRBV27	TRBJ1-5	CASSGHGSNQPQHF
TRBV11-1	TRBJ2-7	CASSLARSGSSYEQYF
TRBV5-4	TRBJ1-4	CASSLKSGTNEKLFF
TRBV11-1	TRBJ2-1	CASSPNSGSSYNEQFF
TRBV28	TRBJ1-5	CASSPSGGLYQPQHF
TRBV19	TRBJ2-1	CASRPLLAGIAFF
TRBV5-4	TRBJ2-7	CASSRELAGGDEQYF
TRBV28	TRBJ1-5	CASSSAARRHF
TRBV4-1	TRBJ1-4	CASSLSSQGATEKLFF
TRBV4-1	TRBJ2-2	CASSPGAGRTGELFF
TRBV7-9	TRBJ2-3	CASSSGLAGGTDTQYF
TRBV7-2	TRBJ2-4	CASSPRVKNIQYF
TRBV30	TRBJ1-5	CAWSAGDQPQHF
TRBV7-8	TRBJ1-4	CASSLDRVAEKLFF
TRBV6-2/TRBV6-3	TRBJ2-2	CASSPRGTGELFF
TRBV6-2/TRBV6-3	TRBJ1-1	CASSLRGKYTEAFF
TRBV4-1	TRBJ2-6	CASSQVFSGANVLTF
TRBV19	TRBJ2-1	CASSLGTSGSSYNEQFF
TRBV7-3	TRBJ2-3	CASSSLGRTDTQYF
TRBV7-8	TRBJ2-7	CASSLARTGDREQYF
TRBV4-1	TRBJ2-1	CASSHLGRRSYNEQFF